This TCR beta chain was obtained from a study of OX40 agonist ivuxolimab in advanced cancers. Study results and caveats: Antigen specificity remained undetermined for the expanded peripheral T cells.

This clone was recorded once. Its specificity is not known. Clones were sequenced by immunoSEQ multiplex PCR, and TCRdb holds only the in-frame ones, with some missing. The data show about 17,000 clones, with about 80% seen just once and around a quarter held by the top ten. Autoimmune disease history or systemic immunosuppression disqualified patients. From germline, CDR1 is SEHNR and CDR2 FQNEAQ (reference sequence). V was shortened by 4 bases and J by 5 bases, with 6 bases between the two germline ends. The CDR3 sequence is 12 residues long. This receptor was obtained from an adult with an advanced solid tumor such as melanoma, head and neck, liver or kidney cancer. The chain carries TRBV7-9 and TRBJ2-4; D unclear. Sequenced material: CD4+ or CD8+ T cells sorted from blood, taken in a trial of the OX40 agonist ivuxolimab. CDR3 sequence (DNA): TGTGCCAGCAGCTATAGGGAAAACATTCAGTACTTC. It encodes CASSYRENIQYF.